The rows below give T cell receptor beta chains drawn from one sample of a study of T cell repertoires in cytomegalovirus infection. These receptors have no known antigen. TCRdb independently ran MiXCR on the reads; one entry per CDR3 protein. The table lists about 920,000 distinct CDR3 sequences, approximately 33% of them singletons, with over 10% in the top ten. The starting material was cultured CD8+ T cells from PBMCs, obtained from culture after CMV antigen stimulation. The source is a human donor in good health (CMV status not recorded). Some clones in this sample may be carry-over from other donors' samples. Both conserved end residues are part of each CDR3. A D gene is named only where the DNA matches it firmly. Not all rows give a size; the values are once, few, many and, for expanded clones, a class.

NA | TRBJ1-2 | NA | TRBV28 | TGTGCCAGCAGTCCCGGGACAACCTATGGCTACACCTTC | CASSPGTTYGYTF
NA | TRBJ1-4 | few | TRBV29-1 | TGCAGCGTGAGATCCGGTGGGGCTCCTAATGAAAAACTGTTTTTT | CSVRSGGAPNEKLFF
NA | TRBJ1-1 | NA | TRBV7-5 | NA | CISVPEAQGPGALANTEAFF
NA | TRBJ2-7 | few | TRBV7-2 | TGTGCCAGCACCCCACACAACAGCTACGAGCAGTACTTC | CASTPHNSYEQYF
TRBD1 | TRBJ2-3 | few | TRBV7-9 | TGTGCCAGCAGCGGACAGGGAAAGGGGGGCACAGATACGCAGTATTTT | CASSGQGKGGTDTQYF
TRBD1 | TRBJ2-7 | few | TRBV4-1 | TGCGCCAGCAGCCTCCTAGGGGACAGCTCCTACGAGCAGTACTTC | CASSLLGDSSYEQYF
NA | TRBJ2-4 | few | TRBV5-1 | TGCGCCAGCAGAGTGACAGACATTCAGTACTTC | CASRVTDIQYF
TRBD2 | TRBJ2-1 | NA | TRBV14 | TGTGCCAGCAGTCCATTTAGCGGGGTGCATGAGCAGTTCTTC | CASSPFSGVHEQFF
TRBD2 | TRBJ2-4 | NA | TRBV7-9 | TGTGCCAGCAGCCGGACTAGCGGGGGGGTGTCAGCCAAAAACATTCAGTACTTC | CASSRTSGGVSAKNIQYF
NA | TRBJ2-3 | many | TRBV27 | TGTGCCAGCAGCTCGAGTTTAGATACGCAGTATTTT | CASSSSLDTQYF
NA | TRBJ2-5 | NA | TRBV6-2/TRBV6-3 | TGTGCCAGCGCAAAACAGGAAGAGACCCAGTACTTC | CASAKQEETQYF
NA | TRBJ2-1 | NA | TRBV20-1 | TGCAGTGCTAGTGGGGGGGGGCCCTACAATGAGCAGTTCTTC | CSASGGGPYNEQFF
TRBD2 | TRBJ2-5 | few | TRBV6-8 | TGTGCCAGCAGTTTCATCGGGGGGGCGGCAGAGACCCAGTACTTC | CASSFIGGAAETQYF
TRBD1 | TRBJ2-1 | few | TRBV27 | TGTGCCAGCAGTCAAACGGGACAGGGCTACAATGAGCAGTTCTTC | CASSQTGQGYNEQFF
NA | TRBJ2-1 | few | TRBV19 | TGTGCCAGTAGTACGGGGAGTACCTACAATGAGCAGTTCTTC | CASSTGSTYNEQFF
TRBD2 | TRBJ2-1 | NA | TRBV19 | TGTGCCAGTAGTAGTGGGGGACTAGCGGGGACTTGGGGTGAGCAGTTCTTC | CASSSGGLAGTWGEQFF
NA | TRBJ2-5 | NA | TRBV27 | TGTGCCAGCAGTTTATCGAGGGATGCGGAGACCCAGTACTTC | CASSLSRDAETQYF
NA | TRBJ1-1 | many | TRBV7-9 | TGTGCCAGCAGCTTAGCCCGGGAGGCTTTCTTT | CASSLAREAFF
NA | TRBJ1-1 | NA | TRBV10-3 | TGTGCCATCAGTGAGTCAGGCACGGGGGATGGCACTGAAGCTTTCTTT | CAISESGTGDGTEAFF
NA | TRBJ1-1 | few | TRBV6-1 | TGTGCCAGCAGTGAAGAGGCAGGTATGAACACTGAAGCTTTCTTT | CASSEEAGMNTEAFF
NA | TRBJ2-1 | few | TRBV7-9 | TGTGCCAGCAGCCCCCGATTTCCTGAGCAGTTCTTC | CASSPRFPEQFF
NA | TRBJ2-5 | many | TRBV7-6 | TGTGCCAGCAGCTCCGAAACAGGGGAGGGGGAGACCCAGTACTTC | CASSSETGEGETQYF
NA | TRBJ1-2 | NA | TRBV5-5 | TGTGCCAGCAGCGTAGCATCTCCCGGGACGCAGTATGGCTACACCTTC | CASSVASPGTQYGYTF
NA | TRBJ1-1 | NA | TRBV20-1 | TGCAGTGCTACCTGGGGCACTGAAGCTTTCTTT | CSATWGTEAFF
NA | TRBJ2-7 | NA | TRBV7-6 | TGTGCCAGCAGCTTAGCGTATACGGTCTCCTACGAGCAGTACTTC | CASSLAYTVSYEQYF
TRBD1 | TRBJ2-3 | few | TRBV6-6 | TGTGCCAGCACCCATGGGACAGGGAGGGGCACAGATACGCAGTATTTT | CASTHGTGRGTDTQYF
TRBD1 | TRBJ2-1 | few | TRBV6-5 | TGTGCCAGCAGTTACTCAGCTGGGACAGGGTCCAATGAGCAGTTCTTC | CASSYSAGTGSNEQFF
NA | TRBJ1-1 | NA | TRBV2 | TGTGCCAGCGACTTACCGAACACTGAAGCTTTCTTT | CASDLPNTEAFF
TRBD1 | TRBJ1-6 | few | TRBV14 | TGTGCCAGCAGCCCTGGACAGGGTTATAATTCACCCCTCCACTTT | CASSPGQGYNSPLHF
NA | TRBJ2-7 | many | TRBV7-2 | TGTGCCAGCAGCCCATGGACGTCTTCCTACGAGCAGTACTTC | CASSPWTSSYEQYF
TRBD1 | TRBJ1-5 | NA | TRBV2 | TGTGCCAGCAGCGACTATGGGACAGGGGATGGACAGCCCCAGCATTTT | CASSDYGTGDGQPQHF
NA | TRBJ2-1 | few | TRBV7-9 | TGTGCCAGCAGCTTACAACGTGGGACCCTTACTGCCTATGAGCAGTTCTTC | CASSLQRGTLTAYEQFF
NA | TRBJ2-7 | many | TRBV12-3/TRBV12-4 | TGTGCCAGCAGTTTCCAGAAGGGACCTCCCGGCGAGCAGTACTTC | CASSFQKGPPGEQYF
NA | TRBJ2-5 | NA | TRBV7-9 | TGTGCCAGCACCGTCACCCTCTTC | CASTVTLF
TRBD1 | TRBJ2-3 | NA | TRBV2 | TGTGCCAGCATCGAATCAAGGGGGCGCACAGATACGCAGTATTTT | CASIESRGRTDTQYF
NA | TRBJ1-5 | once | TRBV4-1 | TGCGCCAGCAGCCAAGCTGGGGGTATTAGCAATCAGCCCCAGCATTTT | CASSQAGGISNQPQHF
NA | TRBJ1-2 | NA | TRBV5-6 | TGTGCCAGCAGCCCCATAGAGGAGGGCGGACATGGCTACACCTTC | CASSPIEEGGHGYTF
TRBD1 | TRBJ2-2 | many | TRBV7-9 | TGTGCCAGCAGCAAAGATCGGGACAGGGGCACCGGGGAGCTGTTTTTT | CASSKDRDRGTGELFF
TRBD1 | TRBJ2-2 | NA | TRBV7-6 | TGTGCCATACGGGACAGCGAGCTCGGGGAGCTGTTTTTT | CAIRDSELGELFF
NA | TRBJ2-5 | few | TRBV7-2 | TGTGCCAGCAGCTTTCTTGGGACGGCAGAGACCCAGTACTTC | CASSFLGTAETQYF
NA | TRBJ2-1 | NA | TRBV7-9 | TGTGCCAGCAGACCGGACCAGAATGAGCAGTTCTTC | CASRPDQNEQFF
NA | TRBJ1-2 | many | TRBV12-3/TRBV12-4 | TGTGCCAGCAGTTTTGGGCTGGGGGACTATGGCTACACCTTC | CASSFGLGDYGYTF
NA | TRBJ2-5 | NA | TRBV15 | TGTGCCACCAGCACTGACTACCAAGAGACCCAGTACTTC | CATSTDYQETQYF